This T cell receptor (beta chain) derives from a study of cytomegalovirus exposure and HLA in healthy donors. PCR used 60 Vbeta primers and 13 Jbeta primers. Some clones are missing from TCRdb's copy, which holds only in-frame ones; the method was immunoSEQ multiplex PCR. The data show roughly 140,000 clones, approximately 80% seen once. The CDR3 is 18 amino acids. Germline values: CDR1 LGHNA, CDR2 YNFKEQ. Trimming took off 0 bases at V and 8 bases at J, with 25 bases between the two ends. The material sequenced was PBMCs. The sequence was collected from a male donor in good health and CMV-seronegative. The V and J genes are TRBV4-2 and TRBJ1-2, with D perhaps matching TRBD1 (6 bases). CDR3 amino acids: CASSQDIFWEGEVEGYTF. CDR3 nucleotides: TGTGCCAGCAGCCAAGATATTTTTTGGGAGGGGGAAGTCGAGGGCTACACCTTC.